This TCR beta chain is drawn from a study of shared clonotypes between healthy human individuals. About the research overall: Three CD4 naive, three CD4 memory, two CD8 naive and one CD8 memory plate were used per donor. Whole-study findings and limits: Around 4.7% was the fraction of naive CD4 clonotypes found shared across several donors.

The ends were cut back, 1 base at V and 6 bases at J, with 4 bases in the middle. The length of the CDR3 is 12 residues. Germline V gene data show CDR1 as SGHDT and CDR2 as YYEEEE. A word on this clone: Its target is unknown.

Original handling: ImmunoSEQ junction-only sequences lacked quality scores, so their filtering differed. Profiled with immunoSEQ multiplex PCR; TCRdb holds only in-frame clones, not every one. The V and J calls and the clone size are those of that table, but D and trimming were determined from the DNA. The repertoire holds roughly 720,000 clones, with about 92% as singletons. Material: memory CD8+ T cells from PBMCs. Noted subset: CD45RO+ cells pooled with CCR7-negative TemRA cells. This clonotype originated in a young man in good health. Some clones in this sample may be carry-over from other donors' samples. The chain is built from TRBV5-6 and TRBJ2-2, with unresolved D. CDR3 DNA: TGTGCCAGCAGCTTGTCAGCCGGGGAGCTGTTTTTT. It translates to CASSLSAGELFF.